This TCR beta chain is drawn from a study of blood T cell repertoires in COVID-19. In the study overall: Some COVID-19 samples were acute and others convalescent; all came from the United States, Italy and Spain.

The junction had 4 bases not matched to a gene; V was cut back by 4 bases and J by 0 bases. CDR1 and CDR2 from the germline V gene are SGHRS and YFSETQ. This CDR3 region has 15 residues. Generated by immunoSEQ multiplex PCR, the TCRdb table keeps only in-frame clones and is missing some. The sample includes about 280,000 clones, around 86% of them seen just once. This chain joins TRBV5-1 and TRBJ2-3, with 8 bases that match TRBD1. Input material: peripheral blood. This clonotype was obtained from a human donor in a cohort sampled during active COVID-19. In DNA form, the CDR3 reads TGCGCCAGCAGCGACGGGGACAGGAGCACAGATACGCAGTATTTT. Its translation is CASSDGDRSTDTQYF.